These 3 T cell receptor beta chains were all obtained from the same sample, sequenced in a study of blood T cell repertoires in COVID-19. Profiled with immunoSEQ multiplex PCR; TCRdb holds only in-frame clones, not every one. Of 100,000 to 150,000 clones listed, over 60% were seen once; the top ten hold about 1.9%. Sequenced input: peripheral blood. The receptors derive from a woman aged 70-85 years with acute or convalescent COVID-19.

The chain recombines TRBV7-3 with TRBJ2-4, with D hard to call. Per the germline V gene, CDR1 is SGHTA and CDR2 is FQGTGA. V lost 3 bases to trimming and J lost 2 bases, with 8 bases between them. There are 14 residues in the CDR3. CDR3 DNA: TGTGCCAGCAGCTTTTGGCGGACCAAAAACATTCAGTACTTC. It codes for CASSFWRTKNIQYF.

The CDR3 region has the DNA TGTGCCTGGACCGGTCGGGAGAGCGGGGGATCCTACAATGAGCAGTTCTTC. Protein: CAWTGRESGGSYNEQFF. The chain combines TRBV30 with TRBJ2-1; 8 bases map to TRBD2. The J segment lost 1 base and the V segment lost 4 bases, leaving 12 bases of the junction unmatched. The CDR3 runs 17 residues. CDR1 and CDR2 from the germline V gene are GTSNPN and SVGIG (reference sequence). The complete variable domain, with remaining parts taken from reference TRBV30 and TRBJ2-1, reads SQTIHQWPATLVQPVGSPLSLECTVEGTSNPNLYWYRQAAGRGLQLLFYSVGIGQISSEVPQNLSASRPQDRQFILSSKKLLLSDSGFYLCAWTGRESGGSYNEQFFGPGTRLTVL.

The chain carries TRBV4-3 and TRBJ2-1; maybe TRBD2 (6 bases). V was shortened by 5 bases and J by 8 bases, with 10 bases between the two germline ends. Germline lookup yields CDR1 LGHNA and CDR2 YSLEER. This CDR3 contains 12 residues. The CDR3 loop is CASSSGAHEQFF. In DNA form, the CDR3 reads TGCGCCAGCAGCTCGGGAGCTCATGAGCAGTTCTTC.